This passage covers 20 T cell receptor beta chains from one sample sequenced in a study of T cell changes during pregnancy in multiple sclerosis. TCRdb keeps only in-frame clones here, not all; method: immunoSEQ multiplex PCR. This table has some 51,000 clones, over 85% appearing once. The sequenced sample was CD4+ T cells from peripheral blood mononuclear cells, obtained in the first trimester of pregnancy. The receptors here all came from a female donor with multiple sclerosis, enrolled in a pregnancy study.

This rearrangement joins TRBV13 to TRBJ2-1, with D hard to call. Germline V lookup: CDR1 PRHDT, CDR2 FYEKMQ (reference sequence). V was trimmed by 6 bases and J by 2 bases, leaving 5 bases between them. The CDR3 length is 12 residues. This CDR3 reads CASSRAYNEQFF. As DNA, the CDR3 is TGTGCCAGCAGTCGCGCCTACAATGAGCAGTTCTTC.

The chain is built from TRBV7-2 and TRBJ1-2; D might be TRBD1 (6 bases). The germline CDR1 and CDR2 sequences are SGHTA and FQGNSA. This CDR3 spans 15 amino acids. V was cut by 4 bases and J by 6 bases, with 18 bases left in between. The CDR3 is CASSSRQQGSDGYTF. The CDR3 nucleotides read TGTGCCAGCAGCTCCCGACAGCAGGGGTCGGATGGCTACACCTTC. Together with reference TRBV7-2 and TRBJ1-2, the CDR3 gives the full variable domain: GAGVSQSPSNKVTEKGKDVELRCDPISGHTALYWYRQSLGQGLEFLIYFQGNSAPDKSGLPSDRFSAERTGGSVSTLTIQRTQQEDSAVYLCASSSRQQGSDGYTFGSGTRLTVV.

The chain couples TRBV7-3 to TRBJ2-2; 8 bases agree with TRBD2. The V gene end was trimmed by 5 bases and the J gene end by 4 bases; junction bases not matched to a gene: 12. In germline, CDR1 is SGHTA, CDR2 FQGTGA. The CDR3 totals 17 residues. CDR3 sequence: CASSPSGGGARTGELFF. CDR3 nucleotides: TGTGCCAGCAGCCCCTCGGGAGGGGGGGCTCGCACCGGGGAGCTGTTTTTT.

This clone was detected once. This sequence joins TRBV11-1 and TRBJ1-1, with 8 bases aligning to TRBD1. In germline, CDR1 is SGHAT, CDR2 FQDESV (reference sequence). This CDR3 is 15 amino acids long. The V segment lost 1 base and the J segment 2 bases; nucleotides outside the gene matches: 3. The CDR3 here is CASSLGDRTNTEAFF. In DNA form, the CDR3 reads TGTGCCAGCAGCTTAGGGGACAGGACCAACACTGAAGCTTTCTTT.

The chain uses TRBV5-6 and TRBJ2-7, with D maybe TRBD2 (6 bases). Germline assignment: CDR1 SGHDT and CDR2 YYEEEE. This CDR3 region has 17 residues. V lost 1 base, J lost 3 bases, and 20 bases lay in between. This CDR3 reads CASSLPALKGGRYEQYF. DNA of the CDR3: TGTGCCAGCAGCTTGCCCGCATTAAAGGGAGGACGCTACGAGCAGTACTTC. The full variable domain, completed using reference TRBV5-6 and TRBJ2-7, is DAGVTQSPTHLIKTRGQQVTLRCSPKSGHDTVSWYQQALGQGPQFIFQYYEEEERQRGNFPDRFSGHQFPNYSSELNVNALLLGDSALYLCASSLPALKGGRYEQYFGPGTRLTVT.

The chain has TRBV18 and TRBJ1-2, with TRBD1 matching over 10 bases. CDR3 length: 16 amino acids. The junction had 8 bases not matched to a gene; V was cut back by 3 bases and J by 4 bases. The germline V gene has CDR1 KGHSH and CDR2 LQKENI. CDR3 bases: TGTGCCAGCTCACCCGTCGGGACAGGGGTGGGCTATGGCTACACCTTC. Translation gives CASSPVGTGVGYGYTF. Drawing the rest from reference TRBV18 and TRBJ1-2, the complete variable domain is NAGVMQNPRHLVRRRGQEARLRCSPMKGHSHVYWYRQLPEEGLKFMVYLQKENIIDESGMPKERFSAEFPKEGPSILRIQQVVRGDSAAYFCASSPVGTGVGYGYTFGSGTRLTVV.

The CDR3 protein is CASGGLADNNEQFF. The CDR3 nucleotides read TGTGCCAGCGGGGGACTAGCGGACAACAATGAGCAGTTCTTC. This chain connects TRBV7-9 to TRBJ2-1, with 11 nucleotides matching TRBD2. CDR1 and CDR2 (germline): SEHNR, FQNEAQ (reference sequence). V trimming: 8 bases; J trimming: 5 bases; junction bases outside the gene matches: 5. CDR3 length: 14 residues.

The chain employs TRBV19 and TRBJ1-3, with a weak D call TRBD1 (5 bases). Germline V CDR1 and CDR2: LNHDA, SQIVND (reference sequence). Deletions cut 6 bases from V and 8 bases from J, with 26 bases between. The CDR3 spans 17 residues. The CDR3 sequence: CASSWGGASSLVDTIYF. In nucleotides, the CDR3 is TGTGCCAGTAGCTGGGGGGGTGCCTCCTCCCTCGTGGACACCATATATTTT.

The chain has TRBV14 and TRBJ2-7; 8 bases agree with TRBD2. V shed 6 bases, J shed 4 bases, and the junction held 8 bases outside the gene matches. Germline lookup yields CDR1 SGHDN and CDR2 FVKESK. CDR3 length: 14 amino acids. CDR3: CASSKAAGGYEQYF. The CDR3 bases are TGTGCCAGCAGTAAGGCGGCGGGGGGATACGAGCAGTACTTC.

This sequence joins TRBV5-1 and TRBJ2-2, with 8 bases lining up with TRBD1. Germline loops: CDR1 SGHRS, CDR2 YFSETQ. With V trimmed by 4 bases and J by 6 bases, 8 bases remained unmatched. The CDR3 consists of 15 residues. The chain's CDR3 is CASSPRTGLPGELFF. The DNA of the CDR3 is TGCGCCAGCAGCCCAAGGACAGGGCTCCCCGGGGAGCTGTTTTTT.

V is TRBV29-1 and J is TRBJ2-5; 8 nucleotides match TRBD1. CDR1 and CDR2 from the germline V gene are SQVTM and ANQGSEA. This CDR3 spans 12 amino acids. V gave up 8 bases and J gave up 5 bases; unmatched junction bases: 7. CDR3 sequence reads: CSFGQGGETQYF. Written as DNA, the CDR3 is TGCAGCTTTGGACAGGGAGGTGAGACCCAGTACTTC.

V and J are TRBV7-8 and TRBJ2-7, with D possibly matching TRBD2 (7 bases). This CDR3 spans 17 amino acids. Germline CDR1 reads SGHVS; CDR2 reads FQNEAQ. Trimming took 7 bases from V and 1 from J, leaving 23 bases between them. DNA for the CDR3: TGTGCCAGCATCCAAGAGGGCGGGGGCCCAGGATCCTACGAGCAGTACTTC. Translating gives CASIQEGGGPGSYEQYF.

This clone occurred once. The chain carries TRBV4-1 and TRBJ1-5, with D possibly being TRBD1 (5 bases). Trimming cost V 4 bases and J 2 bases, with 18 bases left between them. This CDR3 is 17 amino acids long. Germline V gene data show CDR1 as MGHRA and CDR2 as YSYEKL. Here the CDR3 reads CASSLREGRVGNQPQHF. The CDR3 coding sequence is TGCGCCAGCAGCCTCCGGGAGGGCAGGGTGGGCAATCAGCCCCAGCATTTT.

J is TRBJ1-1 and V is TRBV7-9, with D possibly TRBD1 on 5 matching bases. Trimming took 0 bases from V and 4 from J, leaving 12 bases between them. Germline loops: CDR1 SEHNR, CDR2 FQNEAQ (reference sequence). The CDR3 loop spans 15 amino acids. The DNA for the CDR3 is TGTGCCAGCAGCTTAGCGGGGGGGGGAGGCACTGAAGCTTTCTTT. Translating gives CASSLAGGGGTEAFF. Combining the CDR3 with reference TRBV7-9 and TRBJ1-1 gives the whole variable domain DTGVSQNPRHKITKRGQNVTFRCDPISEHNRLYWYRQTLGQGPEFLTYFQNEAQLEKSRLLSDRFSAERPKGSFSTLEIQRTEQGDSAMYLCASSLAGGGGTEAFFGQGTRLTVV.

The rearrangement uses TRBV7-9 and TRBJ1-2, with D hard to call. Deletions cut 0 bases from V and 2 bases from J, with 10 bases between. Germline V lookup: CDR1 SEHNR, CDR2 FQNEAQ (reference sequence). The CDR3 totals 15 residues. The CDR3 DNA follows: TGTGCCAGCAGCTTAGCGGGCACCTACAACTATGGCTACACCTTC. Protein product: CASSLAGTYNYGYTF.

V and J are TRBV7-6 and TRBJ2-3, with 15 positions matching TRBD2. The CDR3 runs to 17 residues. Unmatched junction bases numbered 11, after V lost 5 bases and J lost 8 bases. The V gene's germline CDR1 is SGHVS and CDR2 FNYEAQ. CDR3 nucleotides: TGTGCCAGCAGCAAAGGACTAGCGGGGGGGCCAGAGGCTACGCAGTATTTT. Its protein product is CASSKGLAGGPEATQYF. Based on the CDR3 plus reference TRBV7-6 and TRBJ2-3, the full variable domain is GAGVSQSPRYKVTKRGQDVALRCDPISGHVSLYWYRQALGQGPEFLTYFNYEAQQDKSGLPNDRFSAERPEGSISTLTIQRTEQRDSAMYRCASSKGLAGGPEATQYFGPGTRLTVL.

The V gene is TRBV19, the J gene TRBJ1-2; D remains unclear. Germline assignment: CDR1 LNHDA and CDR2 SQIVND (reference sequence). The CDR3 has 17 amino acids. With 3 bases removed from V and 0 bases from J, the gap between germline ends came to 17 bases. CDR3 region: CASSIGWRAGPNYGYTF. CDR3 bases: TGTGCCAGTAGTATTGGGTGGCGGGCAGGTCCTAACTATGGCTACACCTTC.

The chain combines TRBV19 with TRBJ2-3, with TRBD1 matching 11 bases. Germline V gene data show CDR1 as LNHDA and CDR2 as SQIVND (reference sequence). Trimming cost V 5 bases and J 5 bases; bases outside gene matches: 9. The CDR3 contains 16 residues. CDR3 coding DNA: TGTGCCAGTAGTCGTAGGGGACAGGGGGTTCTAGATACGCAGTATTTT. Its translation is CASSRRGQGVLDTQYF.

This clone occurred once. The V gene is TRBV18, the J gene TRBJ1-4; D is unclear. The V end was cut by 3 bases, the J end by 7 bases, with 9 bases between. The germline V gene has CDR1 KGHSH and CDR2 LQKENI. The CDR3 is made up of 13 amino acids. Here the CDR3 DNA reads TGTGCCAGCTCACCGAGGGCGGGTGAAAAACTGTTTTTT. As protein: CASSPRAGEKLFF.

The gene calls are TRBV2 and TRBJ2-5; TRBD2 is a possible D gene (5 bases). CDR1 SNHLY and CDR2 FYNNEI come from the germline V gene. V was trimmed by 7 bases and J by 1 base, leaving 7 bases between them. The CDR3 spans 12 residues. The CDR3 bases are TGTGCCAGCAAACGGGGCCAAGAGACCCAGTACTTC. Residues: CASKRGQETQYF.